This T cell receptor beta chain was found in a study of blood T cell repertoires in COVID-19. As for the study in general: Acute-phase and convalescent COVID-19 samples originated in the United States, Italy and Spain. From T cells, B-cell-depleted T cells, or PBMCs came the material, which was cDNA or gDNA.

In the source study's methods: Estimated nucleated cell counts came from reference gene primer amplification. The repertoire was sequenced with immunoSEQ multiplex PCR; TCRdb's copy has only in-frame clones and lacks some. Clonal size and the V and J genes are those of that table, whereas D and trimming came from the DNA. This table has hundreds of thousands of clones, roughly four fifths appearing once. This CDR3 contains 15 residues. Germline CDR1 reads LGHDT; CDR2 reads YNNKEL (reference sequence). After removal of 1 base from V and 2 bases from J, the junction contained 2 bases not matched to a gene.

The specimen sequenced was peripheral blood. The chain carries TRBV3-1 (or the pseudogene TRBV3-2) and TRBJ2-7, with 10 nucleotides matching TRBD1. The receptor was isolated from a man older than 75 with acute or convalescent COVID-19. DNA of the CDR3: TGTGCCAGCAGCCAAGTGGGACAGGGGCCCTACGAGCAGTACTTC. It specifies CASSQVGQGPYEQYF.